The rows below give T cell receptor beta chains drawn from one sample of a study of PD-1 blockade in classical Hodgkin lymphoma. Clones were sequenced by immunoSEQ multiplex PCR, and TCRdb holds only the in-frame ones, with some missing. Of roughly 36,000 clones in the sample, more than 60% were seen once. Specimen: peripheral blood mononuclear cells (PBMCs), collected before the fourth cycle of nivolumab. Receptors originate from a human donor with classical Hodgkin lymphoma. Each CDR3 is given with its conserved first and last residue. Each record gives: clone size, V gene, D gene, J gene, CDR3 DNA, CDR3 protein. D genes are given only for firm matches. Size tells how often a clone was seen (once, few, many) or the class of an expanded clone, and some rows leave it out.

-	TRBV11-3	-	TRBJ2-1	TGTGCCAGCAGCTTAAAGGCGGGCTCCTACAATGAGCAGTTCTTC	CASSLKAGSYNEQFF
-	TRBV4-2	-	TRBJ2-3	TGTGCCAGCAGCCAAGAGACTTCTCCTCGCACAGATACGCAGTATTTT	CASSQETSPRTDTQYF
-	TRBV4-2	-	TRBJ1-6	TGTGCCAGCAGAGGAGGGGAATATGATTCACCCCTCCACTTT	CASRGGEYDSPLHF
few	TRBV10-3	-	TRBJ2-3	TGTGCCATCAAGAGGGACCTAAGCACAGATACGCAGTATTTT	CAIKRDLSTDTQYF
-	TRBV10-2	TRBD1	TRBJ2-5	TGCGCCAGCAGCGAGGACAGGGTCGAGACCCAGTACTTC	CASSEDRVETQYF
few	TRBV6-6	TRBD1	TRBJ1-1	TGTGCCAGCAGTCCCTGGACAGGGGAAGCTTTCTTT	CASSPWTGEAFF
medium-sized	TRBV5-1	-	TRBJ2-7	TGCGCCAGCAGCTTTGGTCGGGGGGACACCTACGAGCAGTACTTC	CASSFGRGDTYEQYF
-	TRBV28	-	TRBJ2-2	TGTGCCAGCAGTAGATCAGGGGGGTACACCGGGGAGCTGTTTTTT	CASSRSGGYTGELFF
-	TRBV5-1	-	TRBJ2-1	TGCGCCAGCAGCCCGGTGGGCGCGAGCTCCTACAATGAGCAGTTCTTC	CASSPVGASSYNEQFF
-	TRBV7-3	TRBD1	TRBJ2-7	TGTGCCAGCAGCTTCAGTGGGACAGGGTACGAGCAGTACTTC	CASSFSGTGYEQYF
-	TRBV30	-	TRBJ2-5	TGTGCCTGGAGTCATAGTGGAGGGAAAGAGACCCAGTACTTC	CAWSHSGGKETQYF
-	TRBV28	-	TRBJ2-7	TGTGCCAGCAGCTTATGGGGATGGCAGGACACAAGGACTTTC	CASSLWGWQDTRTF
-	TRBV28	-	TRBJ1-3	TGTGGGGGCGGAATCTCTGGAAACACCATATATTTT	CGGGISGNTIYF
-	TRBV28	-	TRBJ2-7	TGTGCCAGCAGCCGGGACAACTACGAGCAGTACTTC	CASSRDNYEQYF
once	TRBV5-1	-	TRBJ2-6	TGCGCCACCGCTAAAGGACGGCACTCTGGGGCCAACGTCCTGACTTTC	CATAKGRHSGANVLTF
-	TRBV5-1	TRBD1	TRBJ1-2	TGCGCCAGCAGCGGCGACGCGACGGGACAGGGCAACTCCTACACCTTC	CASSGDATGQGNSYTF
-	TRBV7-3	-	TRBJ2-2	TGTGCCAGCAGCTTAACGTTAGGCACCGGGGAGCTGTTTTTT	CASSLTLGTGELFF
-	TRBV18	TRBD1	TRBJ2-7	TGTGCCAGCTCACCACTTGGGACAGGGTTAACCTACGAGCAGTACTTC	CASSPLGTGLTYEQYF
-	TRBV5-1	TRBD1	TRBJ1-4	TGCGCCAGCAGCTTGGGGCTAGGGGGCTCAGGCCGAGAAAAACTGTTTTTT	CASSLGLGGSGREKLFF
-	TRBV27	TRBD1	TRBJ1-1	TGTGCCAGCAGTTTGTCCCGACAGGGGACTGAAGCTTTCTTT	CASSLSRQGTEAFF
-	TRBV30	-	TRBJ2-1	TGTGCCTGGAGTGGACAATGGAATGAGCAGTTCTTC	CAWSGQWNEQFF
-	TRBV7-2	-	TRBJ2-3	TGTGCCAGCAGCTTAGGATTTAGTCGCACAGATACGCAGTATTTT	CASSLGFSRTDTQYF
-	TRBV7-9	-	TRBJ2-1	TGTGCCAGCAGCCCCGGGTCCGAGCAGTTCTTC	CASSPGSEQFF
-	TRBV4-3	TRBD2	TRBJ2-5	TGCGCCAGCAGCCAAGATCTTTCGCTAGCGGGGGGGCAGGAGATGTACTTC	CASSQDLSLAGGQEMYF
-	TRBV27	-	TRBJ2-3	TGTGCCAGCAGTTCGGGCACAGATACGCAGTATTTT	CASSSGTDTQYF
-	TRBV25-1	-	TRBJ1-2	TGTGCCAGCAGTGTCAGCTTTGGCTACACCTTC	CASSVSFGYTF
-	TRBV27	-	TRBJ2-3	TGTGCCAGCAGTTTACAGGGTGGGGGCACAGATACGCAGTATTTT	CASSLQGGGTDTQYF
-	TRBV4-3	-	TRBJ1-1	TGCGCCAGCAGCCAATTTGGGAACACTGAAGCTTTCTTT	CASSQFGNTEAFF
-	TRBV5-3	-	TRBJ2-5	TGTGCCAGAAGTTGCAAGAACCAAGAGACCCAGTACTTC	CARSCKNQETQYF
-	TRBV6-5	TRBD1	TRBJ1-4	TGTGCCAGCAGTTCTGGGACAGCAACTAATGAAAAACTGTTTTTT	CASSSGTATNEKLFF
-	TRBV28	-	TRBJ2-1	TGTGCCAGCAGTTTAGGGAGTTTGACAGGGCAGTTCTTC	CASSLGSLTGQFF
-	TRBV9	TRBD2	TRBJ2-7	TGTGCCAGCAGCGTAGGAGCGGGGGCGACCTACGAGCAGTACTTC	CASSVGAGATYEQYF
-	TRBV6-5	-	TRBJ2-5	TGTGCCAGCAGTTACCTGTCGGGACTCCAAGAGACCCAGTACTTC	CASSYLSGLQETQYF
-	TRBV23-1	TRBD2	TRBJ2-5	TGCGCCAGCAGTTCCGGGACTAGGGGTATCCAAGAGACCCAGTACTTC	CASSSGTRGIQETQYF
-	TRBV19	-	TRBJ1-6	TGTGCCAGTAGGTACACAGGCAGGGGTAATTCACCCCTCCACTTT	CASRYTGRGNSPLHF
-	TRBV5-4	TRBD1	TRBJ2-4	TGTGCCAGCAGCTTTGTTCCCGGACAGGGGGCCAAAAACATTCAGTACTTC	CASSFVPGQGAKNIQYF
-	TRBV4-3	-	TRBJ1-6	TGCGCCAGCAGCCAAGTAAGGGGAGGTAATAATTCACCCCTCCACTTT	CASSQVRGGNNSPLHF